Included here is one TCR beta chain sequence, with context. This record comes from a study of blood T cell repertoires in COVID-19. The overall study: Acute and convalescent COVID-19 specimens originated in the United States, Italy and Spain.

As handled by the study authors: Cell counts per sample came from amplifying reference gene primers. Assay used: immunoSEQ multiplex PCR; TCRdb lists only in-frame clones, some missing. V and J calls and clone size are copied from that table; D and trimming were computed from the DNA. The sample holds about 150,000 clones, roughly nine tenths seen once. The V gene's germline CDR1 is SGHTA and CDR2 FQGNSA. V lost 1 base and J lost 6, with 7 bases in between. CDR3 length equals 13 residues. The sequence came from a human donor in a cohort sampled during active COVID-19. Material for sequencing was peripheral blood. The rearrangement joins TRBV7-2 to TRBJ1-5; D is possibly TRBD1 (5 bases). CDR3 coding DNA: TGTGCCAGCAGCTTAGGGAGGGGTCAGCCCCAGCATTTT. Protein product: CASSLGRGQPQHF.